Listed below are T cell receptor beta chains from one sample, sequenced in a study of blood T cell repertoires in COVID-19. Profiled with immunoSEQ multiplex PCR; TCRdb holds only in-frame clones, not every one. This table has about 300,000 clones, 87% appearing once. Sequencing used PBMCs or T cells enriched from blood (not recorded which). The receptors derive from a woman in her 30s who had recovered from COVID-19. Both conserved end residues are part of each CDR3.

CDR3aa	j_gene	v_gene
CASSLGLGGTEAFF	TRBJ1-1	TRBV13
CASSGTGGKPQHF	TRBJ1-5	TRBV6-5
CASSRLAGGRETQYF	TRBJ2-5	TRBV5-6
CASSPPTRSYEQYF	TRBJ2-7	TRBV18
CASSLGGRGGNQPQHF	TRBJ1-5	TRBV5-4
CASSLEFNSNQPQHF	TRBJ1-5	TRBV7-2
CASTPVSPLVEAFF	TRBJ1-1	TRBV19
CAWSPQGFRAEAFF	TRBJ1-1	TRBV30
CASSLLAETFTDTQYF	TRBJ2-3	TRBV5-6
CASSVVPNLKANVLTF	TRBJ2-6	TRBV9
CAWTPTGRGYGYTF	TRBJ1-2	TRBV30
CASSGGAGPPGANVLTF	TRBJ2-6	TRBV4-1
CASSPGTGANYGYTF	TRBJ1-2	TRBV11-1
CSVRGVSATDTQYF	TRBJ2-3	TRBV29-1
CASSILSTEAFF	TRBJ1-1	TRBV19
CASSEGQRGEKLFF	TRBJ1-4	TRBV2
CASNAGGTYGYTF	TRBJ1-2	TRBV28
CATSLQGPTEAFF	TRBJ1-1	TRBV15
CATSLARHTDTQYF	TRBJ2-3	TRBV24-1
CASSLDTGGFQPQHF	TRBJ1-5	TRBV11-2
CASSLIRQGFSYGYTF	TRBJ1-2	TRBV27
CASSSGPYEQYF	TRBJ2-7	TRBV11-2
CASSPIRGGGGYTF	TRBJ1-2	TRBV19
CASSLGQGGYTF	TRBJ1-2	TRBV5-1
CAISPNTGEKLFF	TRBJ1-4	TRBV10-3
CASSLAGTASYSPLHF	TRBJ1-6	TRBV7-2
CASSVAADTQYF	TRBJ2-3	TRBV9
CASSHSGGYTDTQYF	TRBJ2-3	TRBV5-1
CASSQDRVGNTIYF	TRBJ1-3	TRBV18
CASSYPRTAAYEQYF	TRBJ2-7	TRBV6-2/TRBV6-3